The 4 T cell receptor beta chains below were found in one sample sequenced in a study of Graves' ophthalmopathy and Graves' hyperthyroidism. Amplification from RNA transcripts yielded the TCR beta CDR3 regions. The first round was an RT-PCR with HTBI primers, and the second round was a multiplex PCR. TCRdb fed the multiplex PCR reads into MiXCR, producing one record per CDR3 protein. The top ten hold roughly 3.5% of the sample, which has over 650,000 distinct CDR3 sequences, roughly two fifths seen once. Material: peripheral blood. All receptors derive from an adult man with Graves' ophthalmopathy.

The CDR3 DNA is TGCGCCAGCAGGGACAGGGTCAGCACAGATACGCAGTATTTT. Its protein product is CASRDRVSTDTQYF. This chain uses TRBV5-1 with TRBJ2-3; 8 positions agree with TRBD1. The J segment lost 0 bases and the V segment lost 5 bases, leaving 2 bases of the junction unmatched. This CDR3 is 14 amino acids long. Germline V lookup: CDR1 SGHRS, CDR2 YFSETQ.

The J gene is TRBJ2-5, the V gene TRBV5-1; D might be TRBD1 (6 bases). V was cut by 6 bases and J by 5 bases, with 11 bases left in between. Germline-derived CDR1 and CDR2 are SGHRS and YFSETQ. This CDR3 has 12 residues. CDR3 bases: TGCGCCAGCATGGGGGCCGGTGAGACCCAGTACTTC. It is translated as CASMGAGETQYF.

As regards this clonotype: This could be a read error, since a much larger clone is one nucleotide away. The chain carries TRBV9 and TRBJ2-5, with D perhaps TRBD2 (5 bases). Deletions cut 4 bases from V and 4 bases from J, with 11 bases between. The germline V gene has CDR1 SGDLS and CDR2 YYNGEE. CDR3 length: 13 residues. The CDR3 nucleotides are TGTGCCAGCAGCCCCTCGGGAAGAGAGACCCAGTACTTC. Translated, it gives CASSPSGRETQYF.

At least ten counts were recorded for this clonotype. The chain employs TRBV29-1 and TRBJ2-7; 12 positions agree with TRBD2. Germline lookup yields CDR1 SQVTM and CDR2 ANQGSEA. The CDR3 sequence is 17 residues long. V shed 7 bases, J shed 3 bases, and the junction held 16 bases outside the gene matches. The CDR3 here is CSDTTDNKTSGSYEQYF. CDR3 bases: TGCAGCGACACTACAGATAACAAGACTAGCGGGAGCTACGAGCAGTACTTC.